This T cell receptor (beta chain) is drawn from a study of blood T cell repertoires in COVID-19. As originally analysed: Reference gene primer amplification gave estimated nucleated cell counts. Produced via immunoSEQ multiplex PCR; TCRdb's table is partial and in-frame only. The V and J calls and clone size are taken from that table; D and trimming were inferred from the DNA. The profile covers about 200,000 clones, with around 80% appearing a single time and roughly 13% taken by the ten largest. Sequencing was done on a sample of peripheral blood. This TCR was sampled from a human donor in a cohort sampled during active COVID-19.

CDR3 protein: CASTGTGGVRETQYF. In DNA form, the CDR3 reads TGTGCCTCCACCGGGACAGGGGGTGTTCGGGAGACCCAGTACTTC. The chain joins TRBV30 to TRBJ2-5; TRBD1 matches at 11 bases. J gave up 5 bases and V 7 bases, and 12 bases lay outside the gene matches. In germline, CDR1 is GTSNPN, CDR2 SVGIG (reference sequence). The CDR3 spans 15 residues.